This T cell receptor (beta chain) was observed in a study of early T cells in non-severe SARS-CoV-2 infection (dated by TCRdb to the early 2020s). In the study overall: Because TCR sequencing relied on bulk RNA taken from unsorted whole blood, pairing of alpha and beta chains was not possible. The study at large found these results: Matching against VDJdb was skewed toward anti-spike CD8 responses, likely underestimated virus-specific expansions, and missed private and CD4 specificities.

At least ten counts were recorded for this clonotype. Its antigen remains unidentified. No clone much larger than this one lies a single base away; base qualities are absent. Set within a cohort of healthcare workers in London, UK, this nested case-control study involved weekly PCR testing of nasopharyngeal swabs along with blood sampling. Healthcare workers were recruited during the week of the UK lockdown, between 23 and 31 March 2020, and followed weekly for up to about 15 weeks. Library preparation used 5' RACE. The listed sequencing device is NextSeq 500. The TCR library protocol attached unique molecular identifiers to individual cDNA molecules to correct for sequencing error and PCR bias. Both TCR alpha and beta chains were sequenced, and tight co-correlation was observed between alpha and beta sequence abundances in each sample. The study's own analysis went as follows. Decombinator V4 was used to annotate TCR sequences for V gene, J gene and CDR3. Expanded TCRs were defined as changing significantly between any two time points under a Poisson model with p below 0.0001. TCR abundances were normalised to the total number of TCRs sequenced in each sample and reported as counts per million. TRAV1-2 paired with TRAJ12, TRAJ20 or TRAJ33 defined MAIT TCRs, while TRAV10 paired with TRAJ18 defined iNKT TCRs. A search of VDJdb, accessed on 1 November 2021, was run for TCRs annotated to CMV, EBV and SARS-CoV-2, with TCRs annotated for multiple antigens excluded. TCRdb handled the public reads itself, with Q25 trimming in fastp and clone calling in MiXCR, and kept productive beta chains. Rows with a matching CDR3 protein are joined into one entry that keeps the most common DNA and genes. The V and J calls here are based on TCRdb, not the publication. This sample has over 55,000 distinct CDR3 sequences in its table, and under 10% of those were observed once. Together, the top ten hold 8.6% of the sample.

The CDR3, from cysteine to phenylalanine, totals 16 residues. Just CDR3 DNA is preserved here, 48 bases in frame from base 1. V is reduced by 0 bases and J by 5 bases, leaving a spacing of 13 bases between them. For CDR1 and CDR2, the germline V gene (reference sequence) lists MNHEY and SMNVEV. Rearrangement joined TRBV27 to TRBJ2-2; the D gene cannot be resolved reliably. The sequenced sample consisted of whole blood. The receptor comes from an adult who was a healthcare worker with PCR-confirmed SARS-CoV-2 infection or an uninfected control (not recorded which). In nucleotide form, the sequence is TGTGCCAGCAGTTTATCAGGACCCCATACGACCGGGGAGCTGTTTTTT. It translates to CASSLSGPHTTGELFF.